The sample holds many counts of the clone carrying this TCR beta chain. TCRdb called the 5' RACE reads again in MiXCR, with one record for every CDR3 protein. The sample records about 57,000 distinct CDR3 sequences, about 25% being singletons. V shed 7 bases and J shed 6 bases, with 18 bases lying between them. This CDR3 has 15 amino acids. Germline loops: CDR1 MDHEN, CDR2 SYDVKM. The sorted Tregs were CD4+CD25+CD127-/low cells. The chain is built from TRBV28 and TRBJ2-2; D might be TRBD2 (6 bases). Sequenced material: tumor-infiltrating Tregs sorted from the breast tumor. This sequence originates from a female donor with breast cancer. The CDR3 spells CASKSGGLGPGELFF. The DNA of the CDR3 is TGTGCCAGCAAGTCTGGGGGACTCGGACCCGGGGAGCTGTTTTTT.